Each of the 19 T cell receptor beta chains below was sequenced from the same sample in a study of blood T cell repertoires in COVID-19. Only in-frame clones appear in the TCRdb table, and some are missing; sequencing was by immunoSEQ multiplex PCR. Of over 60,000 clones listed, about 80% are singletons. The sequencing sample was made of peripheral blood. The receptors stem from an elderly woman with acute or convalescent COVID-19.

Many counts were recorded for this clone. V usage is TRBV4-1 and J usage is TRBJ1-1; no definite D call. Germline lookup yields CDR1 MGHRA and CDR2 YSYEKL. V lost 3 bases and J 0 bases, leaving 5 bases between the germline ends. The CDR3 has 13 residues. The CDR3 region is CASSHPLNTEAFF. The CDR3 DNA is TGCGCCAGCAGCCACCCATTGAACACTGAAGCTTTCTTT.

The J gene is TRBJ1-1, the V gene TRBV10-2; tentatively, D is TRBD1 (5 bases). V was trimmed by 3 bases and J by 5 bases, leaving 10 bases between them. CDR1 and CDR2 (germline): WSHSY, SAAADI. The CDR3 length is 13 residues. Here the CDR3 reads CASSDRQGTEAFF. CDR3 coding DNA: TGCGCCAGCAGTGACCGGCAGGGTACTGAAGCTTTCTTT.

The chain joins TRBV7-6 to TRBJ2-3, with a tentative D call TRBD2 (6 bases). This CDR3 has 16 amino acids. The V end lost 4 bases, the J end lost 0 bases, and 14 bases lay between the germline ends. CDR1 is SGHVS and CDR2 is FNYEAQ in the germline V gene. DNA of the CDR3: TGTGCCAGCAGCTACTGGGGTGGGACTAGCACAGATACGCAGTATTTT. This translates into CASSYWGGTSTDTQYF.

The chain recombines TRBV6-5 with TRBJ2-1; D not resolved. Per the germline V gene, CDR1 is MNHEY and CDR2 is SVGAGI. The CDR3 is 12 amino acids. Deletions cut 6 bases from V and 7 bases from J, with 10 bases between. The CDR3 loop reads CASSRPGNEQFF. The CDR3 DNA is TGTGCCAGCAGCCGCCCGGGTAATGAGCAGTTCTTC.

V gene TRBV19 combines with J gene TRBJ1-5, with D hard to call. This CDR3 contains 15 residues. In germline, CDR1 is LNHDA, CDR2 SQIVND (reference sequence). With 5 bases removed from V and 0 bases from J, the gap between germline ends came to 11 bases. CDR3 nucleotide sequence: TGTGCCAGTAGTCCGGACTGGGATAGCAATCAGCCCCAGCATTTT. Its protein product is CASSPDWDSNQPQHF.

The rearrangement joins TRBV28 to TRBJ1-6; no firm D call. The germline V and J ends were trimmed by 7 bases and 5 bases, with 12 bases remaining between them. Germline assignment: CDR1 MDHEN and CDR2 SYDVKM. The CDR3 contains 14 residues. CDR3 residues: CASTLWEDNSPLHF. In DNA, the CDR3 is TGTGCCAGCACCTTATGGGAGGATAATTCACCCCTCCACTTT.

This rearrangement joins TRBV11-3 to TRBJ2-1, with 7 nucleotides matching TRBD2. Germline V gene lookup returns CDR1 SGHNT and CDR2 YENEEA. This CDR3 is 16 amino acids long. The V gene end was trimmed by 2 bases and the J gene end by 4 bases; junction bases not matched to a gene: 8. CDR3 amino acids: CASSLYSAGEYNEQFF. As DNA, the CDR3 is TGTGCCAGCAGCTTATACTCGGCGGGAGAGTACAATGAGCAGTTCTTC.

The CDR3 protein is CASSLGGDGTGELFF. CDR3 sequence (DNA): TGTGCCAGCAGTCTAGGGGGAGACGGCACCGGGGAGCTGTTTTTT. The chain couples TRBV27 to TRBJ2-2; TRBD1 might be the D (6 bases). The CDR3 has 15 amino acids. Germline loops: CDR1 MNHEY, CDR2 SMNVEV (reference sequence). Trimming removed 5 bases at V and 4 bases at J, with 14 bases between.

This clone appeared once. The chain links TRBV3-1 (or the pseudogene TRBV3-2) to TRBJ1-4; possibly TRBD1 for D (6 bases). V was pared by 6 bases and J by 7 bases, with 15 bases between. CDR3 length: 14 amino acids. Per the germline V gene, CDR1 is LGHDT and CDR2 is YNNKEL (reference sequence). CDR3 coding DNA: TGTGCCAGCAGAGCTCAGGGGAGGGGTGAAAAACTGTTTTTT. Protein: CASRAQGRGEKLFF.

This chain connects TRBV30 to TRBJ2-1, with 7 bases identical to TRBD1. V lost 0 bases and J lost 6; bases outside the gene matches: 2. The CDR3 length is 13 residues. Germline loops: CDR1 GTSNPN, CDR2 SVGIG (reference sequence). The CDR3 region has the DNA TGTGCCTGGAGTGTGAGGACAGGCAATGAGCAGTTCTTC. Protein: CAWSVRTGNEQFF.

V and J are TRBV7-2 and TRBJ2-2; 7 nucleotides match TRBD1. Per germline, CDR1 SGHTA and CDR2 FQGNSA. CDR3 length: 16 amino acids. Germline trimming cut 2 bases from V and 7 bases from J; bases unmatched to any gene: 10. CDR3 region: CASSLPGTRGSGELFF. The CDR3 region has the DNA TGTGCCAGCAGCTTACCTGGGACCAGGGGGAGCGGGGAGCTGTTTTTT.

This clone has just a few counts. The chain joins TRBV28 to TRBJ2-3; D remains ambiguous. The CDR3 runs 12 residues. V lost 4 bases and J lost 3, with 5 bases in between. CDR1 MDHEN and CDR2 SYDVKM come from the germline V gene. In DNA form, the CDR3 reads TGTGCCAGCAGTTCTCAGACAGATACGCAGTATTTT. It specifies CASSSQTDTQYF.

The chain recombines TRBV4-3 with TRBJ1-5; D is ambiguous. V lost 0 bases, J lost 9 bases, and 18 bases lay in between. The CDR3 spans 16 residues. The germline V gene encodes CDR1 LGHNA and CDR2 YSLEER. As DNA, the CDR3 is TGCGCCAGCAGCCAAGAGGCGACTGGCCCGGCTTGGCCCCAGCATTTT. Translated: CASSQEATGPAWPQHF.

The chain recombines TRBV5-4 with TRBJ2-1; 9 bases are a match to TRBD2. The J segment lost 2 bases and the V segment lost 0 bases, leaving 0 bases of the junction unmatched. Germline V CDR1 and CDR2: SGHNT, YYREEE (reference sequence). The CDR3 totals 15 residues. CDR3 sequence (DNA): TGTGCCAGCAGCTTGGGCGGGAGGGCCTACAATGAGCAGTTCTTC. Its protein product is CASSLGGRAYNEQFF. The whole variable domain, filled in from reference TRBV5-4 and TRBJ2-1, reads ETGVTQSPTHLIKTRGQQVTLRCSSQSGHNTVSWYQQALGQGPQFIFQYYREEENGRGNFPPRFSGLQFPNYSSELNVNALELDDSALYLCASSLGGRAYNEQFFGPGTRLTVL.

This rearrangement joins TRBV7-2 to TRBJ2-7; 8 bases fit TRBD2. The length of the CDR3 is 13 residues. J gave up 6 bases and V 5 bases, and 6 bases lay outside the gene matches. Germline CDR1 SGHTA, CDR2 FQGNSA. CDR3 protein: CASSTQLAGEQYF. The CDR3 coding sequence is TGTGCCAGCAGCACCCAGCTAGCGGGCGAGCAGTACTTC.

V gene TRBV9 combines with J gene TRBJ1-2; D is uncertain. The germline V gene encodes CDR1 SGDLS and CDR2 YYNGEE. This CDR3 has 15 residues. The ends were cut back, 0 bases at V and 1 base at J, with 10 bases in the middle. As DNA, the CDR3 is TGTGCCAGCAGCGTAGCTCCCGGGGATAACTATGGCTACACCTTC. It translates to CASSVAPGDNYGYTF.

V and J are TRBV10-3 and TRBJ1-4; no clear D gene. Trimming removed 7 bases at V and 0 bases at J, with 6 bases between. CDR1 and CDR2 (germline): ENHRY, SYGVKD. CDR3 length: 13 residues. The CDR3 nucleotides read TGTGCCATCAAAGCGGCAACTAATGAAAAACTGTTTTTT. Its translation is CAIKAATNEKLFF.

The chain carries TRBV5-4 and TRBJ2-3; TRBD2 matches 10 bases. Trimming cost V 0 bases and J 6 bases; bases outside gene matches: 4. Germline V gene sequence: CDR1 SGHNT, CDR2 YYREEE (reference sequence). This CDR3 is 15 amino acids long. DNA for the CDR3: TGTGCCAGCAGCTTGGCTAGCGGGAGTTTGGATACGCAGTATTTT. This gives the protein CASSLASGSLDTQYF.

This chain links TRBV2 with TRBJ1-2; a weak D match, TRBD1 (6 bases). CDR1 is SNHLY and CDR2 is FYNNEI in the germline V gene. The length of the CDR3 is 16 residues. The germline V and J ends were trimmed by 9 bases and 2 bases, with 22 bases remaining between them. The CDR3 region is CARSTIKGVLNYGYTF. The CDR3 DNA sequence: TGTGCCAGATCTACGATAAAGGGGGTTTTAAACTATGGCTACACCTTC. Filled out from reference TRBV2 and TRBJ1-2, the complete variable domain reads EPEVTQTPSHQVTQMGQEVILRCVPISNHLYFYWYRQILGQKVEFLVSFYNNEISEKSEIFDDQFSVERPDGSNFTLKIRSTKLEDSAMYFCARSTIKGVLNYGYTFGSGTRLTVV.